The clone carrying this T cell receptor (beta chain) was seen a single time. The CDR3 runs to 16 residues. V was clipped by 1 base and J by 3 bases; unmatched bases: 6. Per the germline V gene, CDR1 is SGHTA and CDR2 is FQGNSA. A second roughly 7 to 12 cycle PCR used barcoded and J-beta primers. TCRdb re-derived calls from the 5' RACE reads in MiXCR, one entry per CDR3 protein. The data show about 580,000 distinct CDR3 sequences, 47% seen once. These data are taken from a study of blood T cells in healthy people across ages. The sequence came from a man aged 80 or over in good health. The rearrangement links TRBV7-2 to TRBJ1-5; 7 nucleotides match TRBD1. Specimen: blood. In DNA, the CDR3 is TGTGCCAGCAGCTTAGAACCGGGACAGAACAATCAGCCCCAGCATTTT. Translated, it gives CASSLEPGQNNQPQHF.